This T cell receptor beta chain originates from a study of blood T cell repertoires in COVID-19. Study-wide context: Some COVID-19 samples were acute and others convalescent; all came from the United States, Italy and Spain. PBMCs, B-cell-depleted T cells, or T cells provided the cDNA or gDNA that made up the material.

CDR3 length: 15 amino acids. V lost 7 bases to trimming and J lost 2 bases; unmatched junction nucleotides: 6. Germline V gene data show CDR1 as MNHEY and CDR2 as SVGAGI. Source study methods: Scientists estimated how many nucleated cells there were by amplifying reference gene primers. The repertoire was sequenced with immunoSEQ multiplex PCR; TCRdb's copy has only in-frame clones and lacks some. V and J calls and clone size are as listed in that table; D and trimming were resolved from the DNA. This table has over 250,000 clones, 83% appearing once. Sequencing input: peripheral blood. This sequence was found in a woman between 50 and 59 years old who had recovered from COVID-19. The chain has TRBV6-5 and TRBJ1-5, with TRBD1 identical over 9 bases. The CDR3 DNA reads TGTGCCAGCAAACGGACAGGGGACGGCAATCAGCCCCAGCATTTT. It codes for CASKRTGDGNQPQHF.